These T cell receptor beta chains were read from a single sample in a study of neurological immune-mediated disorders. One entry per CDR3 protein results from TCRdb running MiXCR on the 5' RACE reads. The sample yields 87,000 or so distinct CDR3 sequences, 3% to 4.5% seen once. Sequenced: PBMCs. The origin of the receptors is a woman aged 18-29 years with multiple sclerosis. Both conserved end residues are part of each CDR3. The order of the fields is V gene, D gene, J gene, clone size, CDR3 protein, CDR3 DNA. The D gene is left open where the match is weak. Clone size is given for some rows only: seen once, a few or many times, or a class if the clone is expanded.

TRBV18	NA	TRBJ2-1	NA	CASSPGASQFF	TGTGCCAGCTCACCAGGGGCCTCGCAGTTCTTC
TRBV20-1	NA	TRBJ2-7	NA	CSPAQGEVEQYF	TGCAGCCCGGCGCAGGGGGAGGTAGAGCAGTACTTC
TRBV29-1	TRBD2	TRBJ2-7	NA	CSAASPWTSVLSEQYF	TGCAGCGCCGCGTCCCCCTGGACTAGCGTATTGAGTGAGCAGTACTTC
TRBV7-2	TRBD1	TRBJ1-5	many	CASSWDRAQPPQHF	TGTGCCAGCAGTTGGGACAGGGCGCAGCCGCCCCAGCATTTT
TRBV20-1	NA	TRBJ1-3	many	CSARETGILSGNTIYF	TGCAGTGCTAGAGAAACGGGAATTCTCTCTGGAAACACCATATATTTT
TRBV7-9	TRBD1	TRBJ1-2	many	CASSLVTGGYGYTF	TGTGCCAGCAGCTTAGTAACAGGGGGCTATGGCTACACCTTC
TRBV4-1	TRBD1	TRBJ1-5	many	CASSQGTGTGKYLSQPQHF	TGCGCCAGCAGCCAGGGTACCGGGACAGGGAAGTATCTGAGTCAGCCCCAGCATTTT
TRBV28	NA	TRBJ1-4	few	CASNQGFEKLFF	TGTGCCAGCAACCAGGGTTTTGAAAAACTGTTTTTT
TRBV9	TRBD2	TRBJ2-7	many	CASSPTQLIAGAYEQYF	TGTGCCAGCAGCCCGACCCAACTCATAGCGGGAGCTTACGAGCAGTACTTC
TRBV5-6	TRBD2	TRBJ2-7	many	CASSTGLAGSYEQYF	TGTGCCAGCAGCACCGGACTAGCGGGGTCCTACGAGCAGTACTTC
TRBV10-3	NA	TRBJ2-2	many	CAISEPIGGELFF	TGTGCCATCAGTGAACCAATCGGTGGGGAGCTGTTTTTT
TRBV25-1	NA	TRBJ2-4	many	CASSEPRRENIQYF	TGTGCCAGCAGTGAACCTCGTAGGGAAAACATTCAGTACTTC
TRBV12-5	NA	TRBJ1-1	many	CASGQEEDTEAFF	TGTGCTAGTGGACAGGAGGAGGACACTGAAGCTTTCTTT
TRBV7-2	NA	TRBJ1-2	many	CASSLDQGGNYGYTF	TGTGCCAGCAGCTTAGATCAGGGAGGGAACTATGGCTACACCTTC
TRBV4-2	NA	TRBJ1-1	NA	CASSQDWSLRTEAFF	TGTGCCAGCAGCCAAGACTGGAGCCTGCGCACTGAAGCTTTCTTT
TRBV10-3	NA	TRBJ1-4	many	CAIGGGEKLFF	TGTGCCATCGGGGGTGGTGAAAAACTGTTTTTT
TRBV11-2	TRBD2	TRBJ2-3	many	CASSPGLAGSYYTDTQYF	TGTGCCAGCAGCCCCGGACTAGCGGGCTCCTACTACACAGATACGCAGTATTTT
TRBV28	TRBD1	TRBJ1-1	many	CASTGPPRTGRAEAFF	TGTGCCAGCACCGGCCCACCCAGGACAGGGAGGGCTGAAGCTTTCTTT
TRBV30	TRBD1	TRBJ1-6	NA	CAWSVPGGDSPLHF	TGTGCCTGGAGTGTTCCAGGGGGGGATTCACCCCTCCACTTT
TRBV7-6	NA	TRBJ2-3	many	CASSLVSSGDSTDTQYF	TGTGCCAGCAGCTTAGTTTCAAGCGGTGACTCCACAGATACGCAGTATTTT
TRBV15	TRBD2	TRBJ2-1	many	CATSRDLASGSDEQFF	TGTGCCACCAGCAGAGATCTGGCTAGCGGGAGTGATGAGCAGTTCTTC
TRBV4-2	NA	TRBJ2-7	many	CASSSTASTAYEQYF	TGTGCCAGCAGCTCAACTGCAAGCACAGCCTACGAGCAGTACTTC
TRBV5-5	NA	TRBJ1-1	many	CASSLKPANTEAFF	TGTGCCAGCAGCTTGAAACCGGCGAACACTGAAGCTTTCTTT
TRBV9	NA	TRBJ1-2	many	CASSHRGWDSYYGYTF	TGTGCCAGCAGCCACCGAGGGTGGGATAGCTACTATGGCTACACCTTC
TRBV5-6	NA	TRBJ2-2	many	CASSLWPGNTGELFF	TGTGCCAGCAGCTTGTGGCCAGGGAACACCGGGGAGCTGTTTTTT
TRBV20-1	NA	TRBJ1-1	few	CSAESDKNTEAFF	TGCAGTGCTGAAAGTGACAAGAACACTGAAGCTTTCTTT
TRBV28	NA	TRBJ2-4	many	CASSTVGLAKNIQYF	TGTGCCAGCAGTACCGTGGGGCTAGCCAAAAACATTCAGTACTTC
TRBV5-1	NA	TRBJ2-5	many	CASSLDRETQYF	TGCGCCAGCAGCTTGGATCGGGAGACCCAGTACTTC
TRBV5-5	NA	TRBJ2-5	many	CASSFVGRETQYF	TGTGCCAGCAGCTTTGTGGGAAGGGAGACCCAGTACTTC
TRBV5-1	NA	TRBJ2-7	many	CASSTNRAAYEQYF	TGCGCCAGCAGCACAAACAGGGCCGCCTACGAGCAGTACTTC
TRBV5-1	NA	TRBJ1-4	many	CASSLTGRQNEKLFF	TGCGCCAGCAGCCTAACAGGGAGGCAAAATGAAAAACTGTTTTTT
TRBV11-2	NA	TRBJ2-7	many	CASSFTSGASYEQYF	TGTGCCAGCAGCTTCACGAGCGGTGCCTCCTACGAGCAGTACTTC
TRBV6-5	NA	TRBJ1-2	many	CASSLNVANYGYTF	TGTGCCAGCAGTTTAAACGTCGCTAACTATGGCTACACCTTC
TRBV6-6	TRBD2	TRBJ2-3	many	CASSLWTSGGEDTQYF	TGTGCCAGCAGTTTATGGACTAGCGGGGGGGAAGATACGCAGTATTTT
TRBV4-3	NA	TRBJ1-4	many	CASSQNREREKLFF	TGCGCCAGCAGCCAAAACAGGGAAAGGGAAAAACTGTTTTTT
TRBV7-7	NA	TRBJ2-3	many	CASSLTGGDTQYF	TGTGCCAGCAGCTTAACGGGCGGAGATACGCAGTATTTT
TRBV7-9	NA	TRBJ2-7	many	CASSQTRTIRETEQYF	TGTGCCAGCAGCCAGACCCGGACTATCCGTGAGACCGAGCAGTACTTC
TRBV20-1	TRBD1	TRBJ1-5	many	CSALNRDRAPKPQHF	TGCAGTGCTCTCAACCGGGACAGGGCCCCAAAGCCCCAGCATTTT
TRBV9	NA	TRBJ1-1	many	CASSVEGKDTEAFF	TGTGCCAGCAGCGTAGAGGGTAAGGACACTGAAGCTTTCTTT
TRBV3-1	NA	TRBJ2-1	many	CASSQEGAYNEQFF	TGTGCCAGCAGCCAAGAGGGGGCTTACAATGAGCAGTTCTTC
TRBV7-2	TRBD1	TRBJ2-1	many	CASSLAGQGAFNEQFF	TGTGCCAGCAGCTTAGCGGGACAGGGGGCGTTCAATGAGCAGTTCTTC
TRBV5-1	TRBD2	TRBJ2-1	many	CASSLQTSGGGDPNEQFF	TGCGCCAGCAGCTTGCAGACTAGCGGGGGGGGCGACCCGAATGAGCAGTTCTTC
TRBV5-1	TRBD2	TRBJ2-1	many	CASSFGTSGSGEQFF	TGCGCCAGCAGCTTTGGGACTAGCGGGAGTGGTGAGCAGTTCTTC
TRBV20-1	NA	TRBJ2-3	many	CSARDPNTQYF	TGCAGTGCTAGAGACCCAAATACGCAGTATTTT
TRBV29-1	NA	TRBJ2-2	many	CSVAGTANTGELFF	TGCAGCGTCGCCGGGACTGCGAACACCGGGGAGCTGTTTTTT
TRBV20-1	NA	TRBJ2-1	many	CSAVTEGNEQFF	TGCAGTGCTGTTACCGAGGGCAATGAGCAGTTCTTC
TRBV11-2	NA	TRBJ2-7	many	CASSLGRTTTHPEQYF	TGTGCCAGCAGCTTAGGGCGGACTACGACTCATCCCGAGCAGTACTTC
TRBV5-1	TRBD1	TRBJ1-5	many	CASSDGQGLNQPQHF	TGCGCCAGCAGCGACGGACAGGGCCTCAATCAGCCCCAGCATTTT
TRBV5-1	NA	TRBJ2-5	many	CASSSLGGVGETQYF	TGCGCCAGCTCTTCCCTCGGGGGAGTAGGAGAGACCCAGTACTTC